The next 16 T cell receptor beta chains were all read from a single sample in a study of response to subunit inactivated influenza vaccine. TCRdb itself ran the RT-PCR reads through MiXCR, one entry per CDR3 protein. The table has a few hundred thousand distinct CDR3 sequences, 9.5% to 13% seen once. Sequenced material: PBMCs from blood, taken 35 to 45 days after vaccination. Source of these receptors: a man aged 50-59 years who received an inactivated influenza vaccine.

This clonotype was seen repeatedly, ten times or more. The V and J genes are TRBV7-2 and TRBJ2-2; 8 nucleotides agree with TRBD2. CDR3 length: 15 residues. The germline V gene encodes CDR1 SGHTA and CDR2 FQGNSA. The V and J ends lost 0 bases and 4 bases, in that order; junction bases with no gene match: 1. In DNA, the CDR3 is TGTGCCAGCAGCTTAGCAGCGGGAGCCACCGGGGAGCTGTTTTTT. Translation gives CASSLAAGATGELFF.

The V gene is TRBV20-1, the J gene TRBJ2-5; D gene uncertain. This CDR3 comprises 15 residues. Trimming took 0 bases from V and 4 from J, leaving 15 bases between them. The germline CDR1 and CDR2 sequences are DFQATT and SNEGSKA (reference sequence). Written as DNA, the CDR3 is TGCAGTGCTAGAGAAGGGCACCTTATGGGAGAGACCCAGTACTTC. Its protein product is CSAREGHLMGETQYF.

This clonotype occurred many times. V is TRBV4-2 and J is TRBJ2-3, with TRBD1 matching 9 bases. Looked up from germline, CDR1 is LGHNA and CDR2 is YNFKEQ. V was clipped by 6 bases and J by 2 bases; unmatched bases: 6. The CDR3 is made up of 15 amino acids. The DNA for the CDR3 is TGTGCCAGCAGTAAAGGACAGGGGAACACAGATACGCAGTATTTT. Translated, it gives CASSKGQGNTDTQYF.

This clonotype was recorded many times. This chain connects TRBV12-3 or TRBV12-4 to TRBJ1-5; the D gene is possibly TRBD1 (6 bases). The germline V and J ends were trimmed by 3 bases and 6 bases, with 12 bases remaining between them. This CDR3 has 14 amino acids. DNA of the CDR3: TGTGCCAGCAGTTTGGCAGGGGTGGGTCAGCCCCAGCATTTT. Protein: CASSLAGVGQPQHF.

The chain uses TRBV20-1 and TRBJ1-6; the D gene is possibly TRBD1 (6 bases). V lost 5 bases and J 7 bases, leaving 15 bases between the germline ends. This CDR3 region has 14 residues. Germline CDR1 and CDR2: DFQATT and SNEGSKA (reference sequence). The CDR3 coding sequence is TGCAGTGCTTTACTAACAGGGCAGAATTCACCCCTCCACTTT. Translation: CSALLTGQNSPLHF.

The rearrangement joins TRBV12-3 or TRBV12-4 to TRBJ1-1; TRBD1 is a possible D gene (5 bases). This CDR3 region has 17 residues. Trimming stripped 4 bases from V and 5 bases from J, with 23 bases between. The CDR3 nucleotides read TGTGCCAGCAGTTCACGTGGTTGGGGGACCACGGATACTGAAGCTTTCTTT. Translated: CASSSRGWGTTDTEAFF.

This clonotype was observed many times. The junction does not match germline at one end; this may be a read error. The genes are TRBV15 and TRBJ2-7; D uncertain. Germline V gene lookup returns CDR1 LNHNV and CDR2 YYDKDF (reference sequence). The CDR3 length is 14 residues. The CDR3, as DNA: TGTGCCACCAGCTCCCGGACGGCCTCCTCCGAGCAGTACTTC. Translation gives CATSSRTASSEQYF.

The chain employs TRBV15 and TRBJ2-3; D may be TRBD1 (6 bases). Germline CDR1 is LNHNV and CDR2 is YYDKDF (reference sequence). Trimming removed 2 bases at V and 2 bases at J, with 17 bases between. The CDR3 has 17 residues. CDR3 region: CATSRTYGAGDTDTQYF. Here the CDR3 DNA reads TGTGCCACCAGCAGAACTTACGGGGCAGGGGACACAGATACGCAGTATTTT.

This clonotype has a handful of counts. V gene TRBV7-2 combines with J gene TRBJ1-5; D is ambiguous. Germline CDR1 is SGHTA and CDR2 is FQGNSA. This CDR3 is built from 13 residues. With 1 base removed from V and 4 bases from J, the gap between germline ends came to 5 bases. CDR3 residues: CASSLEINQPQHF. CDR3 nucleotides: TGTGCCAGCAGCTTAGAAATTAATCAGCCCCAGCATTTT.

This clonotype appeared a few times. The rearrangement links TRBV18 to TRBJ2-6, with D perhaps matching TRBD2 (5 bases). CDR1 KGHSH and CDR2 LQKENI come from the germline V gene. Trimming cost V 0 bases and J 0 bases, with 9 bases left between them. This CDR3 has 17 residues. The CDR3 loop reads CASSPPIGNSGANVLTF. The CDR3 DNA reads TGTGCCAGCTCACCACCGATCGGGAACTCTGGGGCCAACGTCCTGACTTTC.

The chain joins TRBV7-2 to TRBJ2-7; no clear D gene. Trimming stripped 2 bases from V and 2 bases from J, with 10 bases between. The CDR3 is 14 residues long. Germline V gene lookup returns CDR1 SGHTA and CDR2 FQGNSA. The CDR3 here is CASSLYLLAYEQYF. In nucleotides, the CDR3 is TGTGCCAGCAGCTTATACCTACTCGCCTACGAGCAGTACTTC. The full variable domain, with the rest looked up from reference TRBV7-2 and TRBJ2-7, is GAGVSQSPSNKVTEKGKDVELRCDPISGHTALYWYRQSLGQGLEFLIYFQGNSAPDKSGLPSDRFSAERTGGSVSTLTIQRTQQEDSAVYLCASSLYLLAYEQYFGPGTRLTVT.

This clonotype was counted a few times. The chain couples TRBV7-6 to TRBJ2-2, with 7 bases aligning to TRBD2. The CDR3 length is 13 residues. The germline V gene encodes CDR1 SGHVS and CDR2 FNYEAQ. V dropped 4 bases and J dropped 5; count of bases not matched to a gene: 1. As DNA, the CDR3 is TGTGCCAGCAGCTGGGAGGGAACCGGGGAGCTGTTTTTT. As protein: CASSWEGTGELFF. Supplemented by reference TRBV7-6 and TRBJ2-2, the full variable domain reads GAGVSQSPRYKVTKRGQDVALRCDPISGHVSLYWYRQALGQGPEFLTYFNYEAQQDKSGLPNDRFSAERPEGSISTLTIQRTEQRDSAMYRCASSWEGTGELFFGEGSRLTVL.

This clonotype was detected a few times. The gene calls are TRBV12-3 or TRBV12-4 and TRBJ2-5; TRBD2 matches at 7 bases. Losses at the gene ends were 2 bases for V and 1 base for J; bases not matched to a gene: 4. The CDR3 length is 15 residues. Here the CDR3 DNA reads TGTGCCAGCAGTTTACTTCCTAGCGGCCAAGAGACCCAGTACTTC. Translated, it gives CASSLLPSGQETQYF.

This chain connects TRBV7-8 to TRBJ2-1; D is possibly TRBD2 (6 bases). The germline V gene has CDR1 SGHVS and CDR2 FQNEAQ. V dropped 4 bases and J dropped 6 bases, with 13 bases sitting between them. The CDR3 spans 14 residues. CDR3 loop: CASSSTGSGNEQFF. Written as DNA, the CDR3 is TGTGCCAGCAGCTCTACCGGGAGTGGCAATGAGCAGTTCTTC. Full variable domain (remainder filled in from reference TRBV7-8 and TRBJ2-1): GAGVSQSPRYKVAKRGQDVALRCDPISGHVSLFWYQQALGQGPEFLTYFQNEAQLDKSGLPSDRFFAERPEGSVSTLKIQRTQQEDSAVYLCASSSTGSGNEQFFGPGTRLTVL.

This clonotype occurred a few times. The V and J genes are TRBV11-1 and TRBJ2-1, with D unresolved. Trimming took off 4 bases at V and 6 bases at J, with 7 bases between the two ends. The CDR3 runs 12 residues. Germline V CDR1 and CDR2: SGHAT, FQDESV (reference sequence). The CDR3 loop is CASSSSVNEQFF. DNA for the CDR3: TGTGCCAGCAGCTCAAGCGTCAATGAGCAGTTCTTC.

This rearrangement joins TRBV29-1 to TRBJ1-1; tentative D call: TRBD1 (5 bases). The CDR3 runs 12 residues. V was shortened by 7 bases and J by 5 bases, with 14 bases between the two germline ends. The germline V gene encodes CDR1 SQVTM and CDR2 ANQGSEA. The CDR3 is CSAGDGGTEAFF. The CDR3 DNA reads TGCAGCGCCGGGGACGGCGGGACTGAAGCTTTCTTT.